The text below deals with one T cell receptor beta chain. Its cognate antigen is unknown. Sequencing used immunoSEQ multiplex PCR; TCRdb keeps in-frame clones, though not all of them. The repertoire includes about 260,000 clones, less than 95% of them detected once, and approximately 3% sits in the top ten. The sample comes from a study of cytomegalovirus exposure and HLA in healthy donors. Study-level points and caveats: Rarity held for most TCR sequences, but there were some public TCRs that occurred in many donors. Researchers reported that a few CMV-associated chains were confirmed in vitro as CMV antigen-specific.

CDR3 length: 17 residues. Germline CDR1 and CDR2: LGHNA and YSLEER. The V gene lost 0 bases and the J gene lost 6 bases, with 17 bases spanning the gap. The gene calls are TRBV4-3 and TRBJ1-4, with a tentative D call TRBD1 (6 bases). The sample taken for sequencing was PBMCs. This sequence was found in a woman aged 25 to 39 in good health and CMV-seronegative. CDR3 residues: CASSQDGRGTLYEKLFF. As DNA, the CDR3 is TGCGCCAGCAGCCAAGATGGGCGCGGGACACTTTATGAAAAACTGTTTTTT.